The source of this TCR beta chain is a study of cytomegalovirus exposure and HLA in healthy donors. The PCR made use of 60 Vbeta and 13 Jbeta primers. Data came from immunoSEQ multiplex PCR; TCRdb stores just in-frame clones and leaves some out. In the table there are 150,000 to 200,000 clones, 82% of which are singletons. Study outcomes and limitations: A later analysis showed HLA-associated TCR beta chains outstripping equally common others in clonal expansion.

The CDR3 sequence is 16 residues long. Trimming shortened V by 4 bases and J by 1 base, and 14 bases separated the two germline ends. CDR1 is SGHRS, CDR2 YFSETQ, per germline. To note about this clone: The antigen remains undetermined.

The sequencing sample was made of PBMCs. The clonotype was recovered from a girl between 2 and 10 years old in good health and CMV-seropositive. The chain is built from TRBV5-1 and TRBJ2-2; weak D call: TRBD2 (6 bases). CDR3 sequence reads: CASSPGVRMNTGELFF. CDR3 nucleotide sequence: TGCGCCAGCAGCCCGGGGGTGCGTATGAACACCGGGGAGCTGTTTTTT.